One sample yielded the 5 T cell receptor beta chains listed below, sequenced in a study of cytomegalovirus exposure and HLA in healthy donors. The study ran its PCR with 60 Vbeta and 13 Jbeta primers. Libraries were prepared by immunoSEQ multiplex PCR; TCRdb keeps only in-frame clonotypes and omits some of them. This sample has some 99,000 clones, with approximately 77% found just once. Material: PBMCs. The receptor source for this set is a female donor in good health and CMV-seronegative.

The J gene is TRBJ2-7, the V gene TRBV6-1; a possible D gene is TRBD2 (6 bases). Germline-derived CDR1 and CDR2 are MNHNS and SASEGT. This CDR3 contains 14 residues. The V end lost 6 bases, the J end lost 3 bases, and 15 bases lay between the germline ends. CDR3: CASSRLGGLYEQYF. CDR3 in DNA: TGTGCCAGCAGCCGTCTGGGGGGTCTCTACGAGCAGTACTTC.

The CDR3, as DNA: TGTGCCAGCAGCCTTCGGGACAGGGTTGCAGATACGCAGTATTTT. Encoded protein: CASSLRDRVADTQYF. The chain is built from TRBV7-9 and TRBJ2-3; 9 positions agree with TRBD1. CDR1 and CDR2 (germline): SEHNR, FQNEAQ (reference sequence). This CDR3 has 15 residues. V shed 5 bases, J shed 4 bases, and the junction held 7 bases outside the gene matches. Full variable domain (rest looked up from reference TRBV7-9 and TRBJ2-3): DTGVSQNPRHKITKRGQNVTFRCDPISEHNRLYWYRQTLGQGPEFLTYFQNEAQLEKSRLLSDRFSAERPKGSFSTLEIQRTEQGDSAMYLCASSLRDRVADTQYFGPGTRLTVL.

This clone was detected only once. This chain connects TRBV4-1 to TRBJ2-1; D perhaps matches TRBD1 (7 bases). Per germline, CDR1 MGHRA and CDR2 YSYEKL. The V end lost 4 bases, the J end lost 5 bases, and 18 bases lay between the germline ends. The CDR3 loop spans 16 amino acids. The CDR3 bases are TGCGCCAGCAGCCGCCCGGGGCGGGACAGAAACAATGAGCAGTTCTTC. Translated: CASSRPGRDRNNEQFF.

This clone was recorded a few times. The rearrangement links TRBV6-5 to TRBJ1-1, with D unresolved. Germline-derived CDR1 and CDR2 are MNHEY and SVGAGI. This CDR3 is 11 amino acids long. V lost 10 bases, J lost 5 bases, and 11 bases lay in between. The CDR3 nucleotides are TGTGCCACCAAGCGAGGGACTGAAGCTTTCTTT. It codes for CATKRGTEAFF.

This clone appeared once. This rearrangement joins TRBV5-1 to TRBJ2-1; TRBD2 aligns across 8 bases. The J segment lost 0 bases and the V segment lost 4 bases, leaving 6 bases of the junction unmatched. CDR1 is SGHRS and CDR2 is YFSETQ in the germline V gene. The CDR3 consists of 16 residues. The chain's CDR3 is CASSLPRGGSYNEQFF. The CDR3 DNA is TGCGCCAGCAGCCTCCCCCGGGGGGGCTCCTACAATGAGCAGTTCTTC.